Listed below are T cell receptor beta chains from one sample, sequenced in a study of shared T cell receptors in the human thymus. Only in-frame clones appear in the TCRdb table, and some are missing; sequencing was by immunoSEQ multiplex PCR. The table includes some 760,000 clones, 75% to 90% detected once. This sample was shared with a second study, whose subject was human thymus T cells.

The sequencing input was thymocytes. These receptors were obtained from a girl under three years old with a congenital heart defect. CDR3s include the opening cysteine and the closing phenylalanine or tryptophan. Some rows mark clone size as missing; the rest say once, few, many or name a class of expanded clone.

J: TRBJ1-1
V: TRBV5-1
size: -
CDR3: CASSSGSGGGTRDTEAFF

J: TRBJ2-2
V: TRBV5-1
size: -
CDR3: CASSTSGETGELFF

J: TRBJ1-1
V: TRBV19
size: -
CDR3: CASSIGGTGEAFF

J: TRBJ1-1
V: TRBV5-1
size: -
CDR3: CASSLKIPLRNTEAFF

J: TRBJ1-2
V: TRBV7-2
size: -
CDR3: CASSGTGPHNYGYTF

J: TRBJ2-7
V: TRBV5-1
size: -
CDR3: CAIRAGVHEQYF

J: TRBJ2-5
V: TRBV4-1
size: -
CDR3: CASSHIERGLGETQYF

J: TRBJ1-1
V: TRBV5-1
size: once
CDR3: CASSRTGLMNTEAFF

J: TRBJ1-6
V: TRBV27
size: -
CDR3: CASSLFSPGSYNSPLHF

J: TRBJ2-7
V: TRBV7-2
size: -
CDR3: CASSLGLRQGAIYEQYF

J: TRBJ1-1
V: TRBV7-2
size: once
CDR3: CASTVRANRKAFF

J: TRBJ2-1
V: TRBV29-1
size: -
CDR3: CSDITYRSYNEQFF

J: TRBJ2-7
V: TRBV11-2
size: -
CDR3: CASSLGTSGGSEQYF

J: TRBJ1-5
V: TRBV4-1
size: -
CDR3: CASSQEYSRNNQPQHF

J: TRBJ1-2
V: TRBV30
size: once
CDR3: CAWDPGTGGKNGYTF

J: TRBJ2-5
V: TRBV19
size: -
CDR3: CASSTQEDTVSQETQYF

J: TRBJ1-5
V: TRBV7-2
size: -
CDR3: CASSLGTNQPQHF

J: TRBJ1-1
V: TRBV7-6
size: -
CDR3: CASSSHRDSGMNTEAFF